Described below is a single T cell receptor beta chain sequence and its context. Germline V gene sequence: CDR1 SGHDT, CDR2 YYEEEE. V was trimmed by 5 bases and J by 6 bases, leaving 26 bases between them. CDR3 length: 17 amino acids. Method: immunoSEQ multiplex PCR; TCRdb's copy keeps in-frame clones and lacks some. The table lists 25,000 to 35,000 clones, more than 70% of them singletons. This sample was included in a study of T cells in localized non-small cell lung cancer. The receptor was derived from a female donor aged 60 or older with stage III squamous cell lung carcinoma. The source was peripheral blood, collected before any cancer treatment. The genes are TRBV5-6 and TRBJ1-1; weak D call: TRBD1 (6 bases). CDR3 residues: CASSFRMEALGGSEAFF. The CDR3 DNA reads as TGTGCCAGCAGTTTTCGGATGGAGGCTCTCGGGGGCTCTGAAGCTTTCTTT.